This is a list of T cell receptor beta chains from one sample in a study of T cell repertoires in cytomegalovirus infection. TCRdb reanalysed the reads using MiXCR and keeps one entry per CDR3 protein. Of 200,000 to 300,000 distinct CDR3 sequences in the sample, about an eighth were seen once. The sample comprised PBMCs. All receptors come from a human donor in good health (CMV status not recorded). Some clones in this sample may be carry-over from other donors' samples. CDR3s include the opening cysteine and the closing phenylalanine or tryptophan. D genes are given only for firm matches. Part of the rows lack a size; the others show once, few, many or a class for expanded clones.

D gene	J gene	V gene	clone size	CDR3 length	CDR3 DNA	CDR3 protein
TRBD2	TRBJ2-7	TRBV6-6	-	14	TGTGCCAGCAGCTCACTAGCGTTACCCTACGAGCAGTACTTC	CASSSLALPYEQYF
-	TRBJ1-6	TRBV14	once	15	TGTGCCAGCAGCCAAGATAATCTGGTCTATTCACCCCTCCACTTT	CASSQDNLVYSPLHF
TRBD2	TRBJ2-6	TRBV7-6	many	16	TGTGCCAGCAGCTCGACCGGGGGGGCTGGGGCCAACGTCCTGACTTTC	CASSSTGGAGANVLTF
-	TRBJ2-2	TRBV7-2	many	14	TGTGCCAGCCGGAAAAGGGCGAACACCGGGGAGCTGTTTTTT	CASRKRANTGELFF
TRBD1	TRBJ2-7	TRBV20-1	-	14	TGCAGTGCTAGAGATCGGACAGGGGGCTACGAGCAGTACTTC	CSARDRTGGYEQYF
-	TRBJ1-2	TRBV18	-	14	TGTGCCAGCTCACCCCTCGGACAGACTAATGGCTACACCTTC	CASSPLGQTNGYTF
TRBD1	TRBJ2-1	TRBV7-2	many	16	TGTGCCAGCAGCGTACAACCAGGGGGCTTGGGGAATGAGCAGTTCTTC	CASSVQPGGLGNEQFF
-	TRBJ1-2	TRBV20-1	few	14	TGCAGTGCTCGGGGTGACAACACGAACTATGGCTACACCTTC	CSARGDNTNYGYTF
TRBD1	TRBJ2-4	TRBV7-9	few	19	TGTGCCAGCAGCCCCCAGGGACAGGGGTTGGGAGTAGCCAAAAACATTCAGTACTTC	CASSPQGQGLGVAKNIQYF
-	TRBJ2-2	TRBV11-3	-	12	TGTGCCACGAGGGGGAACACCGGGGAGCTGTTTTTT	CATRGNTGELFF
TRBD2	TRBJ2-7	TRBV7-3	many	16	TGTGCCAGCAGCTCGCTAGCGGGAGGGCCAAGGGGAGAGCAGTACTTC	CASSSLAGGPRGEQYF
TRBD2	TRBJ2-2	TRBV29-1	few	17	TGCAGCGCTATCCCCAACGGGGGGGCCGGTAGCACCGGGGAGCTGTTTTTT	CSAIPNGGAGSTGELFF
TRBD2	TRBJ2-7	TRBV4-1	few	15	TGCGCCAGCAGCCACAGGACTAGCGGTTTCTACGAGCAGTACTTC	CASSHRTSGFYEQYF
TRBD1	TRBJ1-4	TRBV20-1	-	14	TGCAGTGCAACCCAGGGGGGGAGGAATGAAAAACTGTTTTTT	CSATQGGRNEKLFF
-	TRBJ2-7	TRBV28	many	15	TGTGCCAGCAGTTTATGGTCCGGGGACTCCTACGAGCAGTACTTC	CASSLWSGDSYEQYF
-	TRBJ2-5	TRBV27	once	13	TGTGCCAGCAGTTTGTATATCCAAGAGACCCAGTACTTC	CASSLYIQETQYF
-	TRBJ1-1	TRBV20-1	many	14	TGCAGTGCTAGAGATCGACGGGGATCAACTGAAGCTTTCTTT	CSARDRRGSTEAFF
TRBD2	TRBJ2-5	TRBV29-1	few	14	TGCAGCGCCGGACTAGCGGGAGCCTCCCAGACCCAGTACTTC	CSAGLAGASQTQYF
-	TRBJ2-7	TRBV7-8	many	13	TGTGCCAGCACCGACAGGCTCCCCTACGAGCAGTACTTC	CASTDRLPYEQYF
-	TRBJ1-6	TRBV2	-	16	TGTGCCAGCAGTGGATCGGGAGGGGCTTATAATTCACCCCTCCACTTT	CASSGSGGAYNSPLHF
TRBD1	TRBJ2-1	TRBV6-6	-	14	TGTGCCAGCAGTTACCCTGGGACAGAGAATGAGCAGTTCTTC	CASSYPGTENEQFF
TRBD2	TRBJ2-1	TRBV11-3	many	15	TGTGCCAGCAGCTTTTTTGCGGGAGAGTACAATGAGCAGTTCTTC	CASSFFAGEYNEQFF
-	TRBJ1-1	TRBV2	-	16	TGTGCCAGCAGTGAAGCTGGTGCCAGGATGAACACTGAAGCTTTCTTT	CASSEAGARMNTEAFF
-	TRBJ1-1	TRBV12-3/TRBV12-4	few	14	TGTGCCAGCAGTCCGTTACGGGGGCAAACTGAAGCTTTCTTT	CASSPLRGQTEAFF
-	TRBJ2-3	TRBV20-1	-	16	TGCAGTGCTAGACCTGGTGAACAGGGACGCCCAGATACGCAGTATTTT	CSARPGEQGRPDTQYF
-	TRBJ1-1	TRBV7-6	many	15	TGTGCCAGCAGCTTAGACCCGAGGGCCTCCACTGAAGCTTTCTTT	CASSLDPRASTEAFF
-	TRBJ1-1	TRBV7-2	many	15	TGTGCCAGCAGCCTACCCCCAGGGGAAGAGACTGAAGCTTTCTTT	CASSLPPGEETEAFF
-	TRBJ2-5	TRBV24-1	-	16	TGTGCCACCAGTGACGCCGCAGCTGCATACCAAGAGACCCAGTACTTC	CATSDAAAAYQETQYF
-	TRBJ2-5	TRBV5-6	many	18	TGTGCCAGCAGCTTGGTGATAGCGAAGAGGGGGGAACAAGAGACCCAGTACTTC	CASSLVIAKRGEQETQYF
TRBD1	TRBJ1-2	TRBV6-5	-	16	TGTGCCAGCAGACCGAAGGGGGGACAGGGAAACTATGGCTACACCTTC	CASRPKGGQGNYGYTF
TRBD1	TRBJ2-2	TRBV6-2/TRBV6-3	-	17	TGTGCCAGCAGTTACACCGGACAGGCCCCGGGAACCGGGGAGCTGTTTTTT	CASSYTGQAPGTGELFF
TRBD1	TRBJ2-7	TRBV12-3/TRBV12-4	few	15	TGTGCCAGCAGTTTAGCGGGACAGGGTCTCTACGAGCAGTACTTC	CASSLAGQGLYEQYF
TRBD2	TRBJ2-1	TRBV29-1	-	13	TGCAGCGTAACGGGGACTAGCCTCAATGAGCAGTTCTTC	CSVTGTSLNEQFF
-	TRBJ2-2	TRBV11-2	few	14	TGTGCCAGCAGACCGACGGGGGTGGCCGGGGAGCTGTTTTTT	CASRPTGVAGELFF
-	TRBJ2-1	TRBV20-1	-	16	TGCAGTGCTAGAGTGGGCGGGTTGAGCTCCTACAATGAGCAGTTCTTC	CSARVGGLSSYNEQFF
TRBD1	TRBJ2-7	TRBV2	-	14	TGTGCCAGCAGCCGACATCAGGGGGCTTACGAGCAGTACTTC	CASSRHQGAYEQYF
TRBD1	TRBJ2-1	TRBV6-2/TRBV6-3	many	13	TGTGCCAGTCGGACAGGGGGCCACAATGAGCAGTTCTTC	CASRTGGHNEQFF
TRBD2	TRBJ2-1	TRBV20-1	many	15	TGCAGTGTTTCCCACGGCGGGAGTAGTTACAATGAGCAGTTCTTC	CSVSHGGSSYNEQFF
-	TRBJ2-3	TRBV7-2	-	14	TGTGCCAGCAGCTTACCGGAGGCCACAGATACGCAGTATTTT	CASSLPEATDTQYF
TRBD2	TRBJ2-1	TRBV7-8	few	15	TGTGCCAGCAGCTTATGGGAGGGCCTAGCTCATGAGCAGTTCTTC	CASSLWEGLAHEQFF
TRBD1	TRBJ1-5	TRBV28	-	15	TGTGCCAGCAGTTCGGCAGGGGGAAGCAATCAGCCCCAGCATTTT	CASSSAGGSNQPQHF
-	TRBJ2-2	TRBV13	-	15	TGTGCCAGCAGCCACGGACAGGTCGGGGGTGGGGAGCTGTTTTTT	CASSHGQVGGGELFF
TRBD2	TRBJ2-1	TRBV28	many	15	TGTGCCAGCAGTTTAGTGGGAGGGATAGAGAATGAGCAGTTCTTC	CASSLVGGIENEQFF
-	TRBJ2-7	TRBV10-1	-	14	TGCGCCAGCAGTGAGTCTCGTGTAGCCTACGAGCAGTACTTC	CASSESRVAYEQYF
TRBD1	TRBJ1-1	TRBV28	few	15	TGTGCCAGCAGTCCGGCGGACAGGGGTAGGGGTAAAGCTTTCTTT	CASSPADRGRGKAFF
-	TRBJ1-2	TRBV2	few	10	TGTGCCAGCACCCATCAGCTCTACACCTTC	CASTHQLYTF
-	TRBJ2-1	TRBV6-2/TRBV6-3	-	12	TGTGCCAGCTACTCTCTGTACAATGAGCAGTTCTTC	CASYSLYNEQFF
-	TRBJ2-5	TRBV6-2/TRBV6-3	-	14	TGTGCCAGCAGTTACGCGACAGTTCGGGAGACCCAGTACTTC	CASSYATVRETQYF
-	TRBJ2-5	TRBV2	-	13	TGTGCCAGCAATCATCTACACGAAGAGACCCAGTACTTC	CASNHLHEETQYF
TRBD1	TRBJ2-3	TRBV20-1	few	13	TGCAGTGCCACGACAGGGAACACAGATACGCAGTATTTT	CSATTGNTDTQYF